This TCR beta chain was sequenced during a study of blood T cell repertoires in COVID-19. Overall study context: Acute and convalescent COVID-19 samples came from the United States, Italy and Spain.

Some clones are missing from TCRdb's copy, which holds only in-frame ones; the method was immunoSEQ multiplex PCR. The sample includes hundreds of thousands of clones, 75% to 90% of them seen just once. Germline V lookup: CDR1 SGHVS, CDR2 FQNEAQ. V was pared by 5 bases and J by 10 bases, with 7 bases of the junction left unmatched. CDR3 length: 13 residues. Enrolled through a virtual design, the participants were between 18 and 89 years of age and came from about two dozen US areas. Someone with COVID-19 had been met by exposed participants within 2 weeks before study entry. Input material: PBMCs or T cells enriched from blood (not recorded which). The clonotype comes from a man over 45 who had been exposed to COVID-19. The chain combines TRBV7-8 with TRBJ2-5, with 10 bases lining up with TRBD1. The CDR3 protein is CASSATGTGDQYF. The CDR3 nucleotides are TGTGCCAGCAGCGCGACCGGGACAGGGGACCAGTACTTC.